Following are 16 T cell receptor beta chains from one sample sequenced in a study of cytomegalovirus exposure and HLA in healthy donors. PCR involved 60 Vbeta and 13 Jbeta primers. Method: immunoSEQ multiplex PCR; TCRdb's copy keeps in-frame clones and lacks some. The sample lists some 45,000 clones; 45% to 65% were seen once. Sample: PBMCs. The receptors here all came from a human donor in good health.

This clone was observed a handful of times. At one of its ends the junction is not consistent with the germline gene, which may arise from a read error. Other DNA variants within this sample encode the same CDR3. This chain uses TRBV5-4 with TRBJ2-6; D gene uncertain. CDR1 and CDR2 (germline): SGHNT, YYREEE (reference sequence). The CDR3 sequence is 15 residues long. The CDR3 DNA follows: TGCGCCAGCAGCTTGGTTTCTTCCGGGGCCAACGTCCTGACTTTC. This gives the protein CASSLVSSGANVLTF.

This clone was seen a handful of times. The CDR3 is CASRPGQGAIGELFF. In DNA form, the CDR3 reads TGTGCCAGCAGGCCGGGACAGGGGGCAATCGGGGAGCTGTTTTTT. The chain couples TRBV2 to TRBJ2-2, with 12 bases identical to TRBD1. This CDR3 spans 15 amino acids. V trimming: 6 bases; J trimming: 7 bases; junction bases outside the gene matches: 6. CDR1 SNHLY and CDR2 FYNNEI come from the germline V gene.

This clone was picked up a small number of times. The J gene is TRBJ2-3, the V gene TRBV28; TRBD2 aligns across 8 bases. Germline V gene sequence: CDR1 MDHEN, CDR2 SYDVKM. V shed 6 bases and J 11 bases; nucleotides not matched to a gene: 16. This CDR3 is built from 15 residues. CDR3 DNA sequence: TGTGCCAGCAGCCCCGACTCTAGCGGGCCCCCCTTGCAGTATTTT. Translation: CASSPDSSGPPLQYF.

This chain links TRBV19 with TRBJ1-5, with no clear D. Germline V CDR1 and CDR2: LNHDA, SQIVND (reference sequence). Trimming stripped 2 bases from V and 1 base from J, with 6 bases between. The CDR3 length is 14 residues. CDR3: CASSIPGSNQPQHF. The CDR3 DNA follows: TGTGCCAGTAGTATACCGGGAAGCAATCAGCCCCAGCATTTT.

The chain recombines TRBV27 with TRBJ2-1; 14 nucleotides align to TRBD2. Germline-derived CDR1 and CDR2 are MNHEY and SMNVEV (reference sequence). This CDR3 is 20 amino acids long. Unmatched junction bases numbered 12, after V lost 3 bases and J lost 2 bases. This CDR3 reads CASSFRTSGRPGGPYNEQFF. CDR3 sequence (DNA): TGTGCCAGCAGTTTTAGGACTAGCGGGAGGCCAGGAGGCCCCTACAATGAGCAGTTCTTC.

This chain's CDR3 is CASSQSYEQYF. Here the CDR3 DNA reads TGTGCCAGCAGCCAGTCCTACGAGCAGTACTTC. This chain links TRBV2 with TRBJ2-7, with D unclear. The CDR3 consists of 11 residues. V was shortened by 6 bases and J by 1 base, with 4 bases between the two germline ends. Germline V gene lookup returns CDR1 SNHLY and CDR2 FYNNEI.

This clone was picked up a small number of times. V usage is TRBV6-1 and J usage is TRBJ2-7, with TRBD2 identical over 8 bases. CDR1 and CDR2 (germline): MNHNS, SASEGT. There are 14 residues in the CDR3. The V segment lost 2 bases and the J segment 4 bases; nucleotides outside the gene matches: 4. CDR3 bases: TGTGCCAGCAGTGAAACTAGCGGACTATACGAGCAGTACTTC. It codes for CASSETSGLYEQYF.

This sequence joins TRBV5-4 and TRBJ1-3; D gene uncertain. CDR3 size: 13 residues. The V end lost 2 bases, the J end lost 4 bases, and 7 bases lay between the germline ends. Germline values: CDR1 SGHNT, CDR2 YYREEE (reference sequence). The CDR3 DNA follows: TGTGCCAGCAGCTTAAACCAGGGAAACACCATATATTTT. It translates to CASSLNQGNTIYF.

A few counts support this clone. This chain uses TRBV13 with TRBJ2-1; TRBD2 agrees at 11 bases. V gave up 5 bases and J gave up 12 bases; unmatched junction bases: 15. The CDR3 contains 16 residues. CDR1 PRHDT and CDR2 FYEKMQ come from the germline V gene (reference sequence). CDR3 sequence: CASSPPRLAGQRGQFF. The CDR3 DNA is TGTGCCAGCAGCCCCCCCCGACTAGCGGGACAGAGAGGGCAGTTCTTC.

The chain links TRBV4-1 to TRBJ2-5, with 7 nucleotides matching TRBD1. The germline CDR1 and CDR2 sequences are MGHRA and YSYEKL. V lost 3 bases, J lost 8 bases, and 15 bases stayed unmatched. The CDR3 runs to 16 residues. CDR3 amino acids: CASSQVLSTGSDTQYF. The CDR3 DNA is TGCGCCAGCAGCCAGGTTCTATCGACAGGGAGCGACACCCAGTACTTC.

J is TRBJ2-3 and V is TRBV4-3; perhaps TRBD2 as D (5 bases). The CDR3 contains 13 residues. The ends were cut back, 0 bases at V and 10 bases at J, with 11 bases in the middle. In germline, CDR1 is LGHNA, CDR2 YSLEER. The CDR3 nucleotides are TGCGCCAGCAGCCAAGATGGAACGGGGTCGCAGTATTTT. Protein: CASSQDGTGSQYF.

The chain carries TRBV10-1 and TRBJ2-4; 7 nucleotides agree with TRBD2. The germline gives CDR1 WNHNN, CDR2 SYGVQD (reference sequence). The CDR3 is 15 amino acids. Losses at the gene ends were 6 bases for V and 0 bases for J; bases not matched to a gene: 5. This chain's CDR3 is CASRAGPLAKNIQYF. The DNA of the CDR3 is TGCGCCAGCAGAGCGGGACCTTTAGCCAAAAACATTCAGTACTTC.

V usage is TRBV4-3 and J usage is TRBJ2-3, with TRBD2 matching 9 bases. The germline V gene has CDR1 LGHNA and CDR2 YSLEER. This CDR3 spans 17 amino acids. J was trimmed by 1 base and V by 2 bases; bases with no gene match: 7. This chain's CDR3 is CASSQKIRTSGTDTQYF. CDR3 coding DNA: TGCGCCAGCAGCCAAAAGATAAGGACTAGCGGCACAGATACGCAGTATTTT.

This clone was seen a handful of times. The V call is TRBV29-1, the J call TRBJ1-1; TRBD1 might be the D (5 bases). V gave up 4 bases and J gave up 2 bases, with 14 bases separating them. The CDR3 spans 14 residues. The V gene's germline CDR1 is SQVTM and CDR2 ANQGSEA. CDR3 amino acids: CSVGSSRGNTEAFF. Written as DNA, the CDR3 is TGCAGCGTTGGGAGCTCAAGGGGAAACACTGAAGCTTTCTTT.

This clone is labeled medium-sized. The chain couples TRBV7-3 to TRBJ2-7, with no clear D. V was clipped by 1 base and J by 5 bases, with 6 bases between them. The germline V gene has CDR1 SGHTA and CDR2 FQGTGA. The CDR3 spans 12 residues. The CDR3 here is CASSLRLHEQYF. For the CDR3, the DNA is TGTGCCAGCAGCTTAAGACTCCACGAGCAGTACTTC.

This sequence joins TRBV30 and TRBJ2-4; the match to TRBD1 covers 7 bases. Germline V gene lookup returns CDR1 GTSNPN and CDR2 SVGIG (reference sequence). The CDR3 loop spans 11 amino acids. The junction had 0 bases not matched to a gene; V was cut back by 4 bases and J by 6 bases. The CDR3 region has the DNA TGTGCCTGGACAGGGGGAAACATTCAGTACTTC. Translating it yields CAWTGGNIQYF.